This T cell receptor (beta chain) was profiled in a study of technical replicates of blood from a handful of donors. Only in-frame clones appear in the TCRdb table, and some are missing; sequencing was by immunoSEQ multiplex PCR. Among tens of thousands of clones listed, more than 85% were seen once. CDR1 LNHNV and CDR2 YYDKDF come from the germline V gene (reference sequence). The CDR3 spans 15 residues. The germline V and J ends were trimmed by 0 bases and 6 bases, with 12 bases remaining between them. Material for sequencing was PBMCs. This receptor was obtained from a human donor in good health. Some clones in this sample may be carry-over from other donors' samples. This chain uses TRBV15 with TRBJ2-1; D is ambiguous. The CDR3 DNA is TGTGCCACCAGCAGAGATCCCGGCGGCGGCAATGAGCAGTTCTTC. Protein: CATSRDPGGGNEQFF.